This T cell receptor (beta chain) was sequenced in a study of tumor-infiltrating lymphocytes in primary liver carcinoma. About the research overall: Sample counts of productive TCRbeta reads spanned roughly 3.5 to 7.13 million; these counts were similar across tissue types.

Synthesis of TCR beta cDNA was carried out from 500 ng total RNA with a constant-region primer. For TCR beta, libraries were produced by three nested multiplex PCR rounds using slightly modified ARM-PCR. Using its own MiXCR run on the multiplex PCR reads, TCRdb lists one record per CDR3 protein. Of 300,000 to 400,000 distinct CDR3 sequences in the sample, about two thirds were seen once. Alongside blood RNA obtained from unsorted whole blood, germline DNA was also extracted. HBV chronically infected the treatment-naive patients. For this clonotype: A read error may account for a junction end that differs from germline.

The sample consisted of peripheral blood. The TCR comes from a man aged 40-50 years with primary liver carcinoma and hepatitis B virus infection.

The CDR3 protein is CASSYSGQGAGSNQPLHF. CDR3 coding DNA: TGTGCCAGTAGTTACAGTGGACAGGGGGCAGGGAGCAATCAGCCCCTGCATTTT. This chain links TRBV6-6 with TRBJ1-5, with TRBD1 identical over 11 bases. The CDR3 consists of 18 residues. Germline V gene data show CDR1 as MNHNY and CDR2 as SVGAGI (reference sequence).